This T cell receptor beta chain emerged from a study of Graves' ophthalmopathy and Graves' hyperthyroidism. Study details: Peripheral blood sampling preceded any treatment and occurred at initial diagnosis. Overall study results and limits: Blood contained most expanded thyroid clonotypes exceeding 0.001 frequency. It was with about 71% sensitivity and about 72% specificity that the model predicted ophthalmopathy progression.

Trimming removed 2 bases from V and 14 bases from J; junction bases left unmatched: 7. CDR1 is LNHNV and CDR2 is YYDKDF in the germline V gene (reference sequence). The CDR3 consists of 12 residues. RNA transcripts were the template, and TCR beta CDR3 regions were amplified from them. RT-PCR in the first round used HTBI primers; a second-round multiplex PCR followed. TCRdb reanalysed the multiplex PCR reads using MiXCR and keeps one entry per CDR3 protein. Among more than 550,000 distinct CDR3 sequences listed, roughly 39% were seen once. Those donors who had ophthalmopathy presented with moderate-to-severe activity, a CAS of ≥3, a NOSPECS of ≥4 and a duration under 3 months. This clonotype came up once. Its antigen remains unidentified.

V gene TRBV15 combines with J gene TRBJ1-2; 8 bases are shared with TRBD1. This clonotype was sampled from an adult man with Graves' ophthalmopathy. The sequencing sample was made of peripheral blood. Here the CDR3 reads CATSRYRGFSTF. The CDR3 DNA is TGTGCCACCAGCAGATACAGGGGGTTTTCGACCTTC.